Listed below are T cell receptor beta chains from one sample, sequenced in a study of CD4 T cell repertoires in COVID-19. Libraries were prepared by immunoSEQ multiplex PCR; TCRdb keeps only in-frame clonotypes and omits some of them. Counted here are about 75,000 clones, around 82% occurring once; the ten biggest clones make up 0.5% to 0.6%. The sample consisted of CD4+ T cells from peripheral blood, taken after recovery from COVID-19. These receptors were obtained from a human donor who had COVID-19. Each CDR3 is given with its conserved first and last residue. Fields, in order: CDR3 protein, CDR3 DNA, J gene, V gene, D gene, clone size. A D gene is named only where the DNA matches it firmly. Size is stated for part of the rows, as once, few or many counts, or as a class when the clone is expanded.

cdr3_aa: CASSKGPYEQYF
cdr3_nt: TGTGCCAGCAGCAAGGGGCCCTACGAGCAGTACTTC
j_call: TRBJ2-7
v_call: TRBV21-1
d_call: .
clone_size: .

cdr3_aa: CASSQPPTGNTEAFF
cdr3_nt: TGTGCCAGCAGCCAGCCACCCACAGGGAATACTGAAGCTTTCTTT
j_call: TRBJ1-1
v_call: TRBV7-9
d_call: .
clone_size: few

cdr3_aa: CASTIAGGVTDTQYF
cdr3_nt: TGTGCCAGCACGATAGCGGGGGGTGTCACAGATACGCAGTATTTT
j_call: TRBJ2-3
v_call: TRBV6-5
d_call: TRBD2
clone_size: few

cdr3_aa: CASIPQGANTEAFF
cdr3_nt: TGTGCCAGCATCCCACAGGGGGCGAACACTGAAGCTTTCTTT
j_call: TRBJ1-1
v_call: TRBV7-9
d_call: TRBD1
clone_size: .

cdr3_aa: CASSLNGEVQHF
cdr3_nt: TGCGCCAGCAGCTTAAATGGGGAGGTCCAGCATTTT
j_call: TRBJ1-5
v_call: TRBV5-1
d_call: .
clone_size: .

cdr3_aa: CASSADRGRDQPQHF
cdr3_nt: TGTGCCAGCAGCGCCGACAGGGGTAGGGATCAGCCCCAGCATTTT
j_call: TRBJ1-5
v_call: TRBV6-5
d_call: TRBD1
clone_size: .

cdr3_aa: CASSTGTGGLNTGELFF
cdr3_nt: TGTGCCAGCAGCACCGGGACAGGGGGCTTGAACACCGGGGAGCTGTTTTTT
j_call: TRBJ2-2
v_call: TRBV21-1
d_call: .
clone_size: .

cdr3_aa: CASSLAGGVHEQYF
cdr3_nt: TGTGCCAGCAGCTTAGCGGGGGGGGTCCACGAGCAGTACTTC
j_call: TRBJ2-7
v_call: TRBV7-9
d_call: TRBD2
clone_size: .

cdr3_aa: CASRRQGNYGYTF
cdr3_nt: TGTGCCAGCAGGAGACAGGGGAACTATGGCTACACCTTC
j_call: TRBJ1-2
v_call: TRBV6-5
d_call: TRBD1
clone_size: .

cdr3_aa: CASSQDDVGNTQYF
cdr3_nt: TGTGCCAGCAGCCAAGATGACGTCGGGAATACGCAGTATTTT
j_call: TRBJ2-3
v_call: TRBV3-1/TRBV3-2
d_call: .
clone_size: .

cdr3_aa: CASKRGEEDTQYF
cdr3_nt: TGTGCCAGTAAAAGGGGAGAGGAGGATACGCAGTATTTT
j_call: TRBJ2-3
v_call: TRBV19
d_call: .
clone_size: .

cdr3_aa: CASSYFPPNTGELFF
cdr3_nt: TGTGCCAGCAGTTACTTCCCCCCGAACACCGGGGAGCTGTTTTTT
j_call: TRBJ2-2
v_call: TRBV6-5
d_call: .
clone_size: .

cdr3_aa: CAISESRNTGELFF
cdr3_nt: TGTGCCATCAGTGAGTCACGGAACACCGGGGAGCTGTTTTTT
j_call: TRBJ2-2
v_call: TRBV10-3
d_call: .
clone_size: .

cdr3_aa: CASSLDPGGGEKLFF
cdr3_nt: TGTGCCAGCAGCTTGGACCCAGGGGGCGGTGAAAAACTGTTTTTT
j_call: TRBJ1-4
v_call: TRBV5-4
d_call: TRBD1
clone_size: .

cdr3_aa: CASSVVGKTWTYEQYF
cdr3_nt: TGTGCCAGCAGCGTAGTGGGTAAGACCTGGACCTACGAGCAGTACTTC
j_call: TRBJ2-7
v_call: TRBV9
d_call: .
clone_size: .

cdr3_aa: CAISEDVIGGGPQHF
cdr3_nt: TGTGCCATCAGTGAGGATGTGATAGGAGGAGGGCCCCAGCATTTT
j_call: TRBJ1-5
v_call: TRBV10-3
d_call: .
clone_size: few

cdr3_aa: CASSRTGTSGNTIYF
cdr3_nt: TGTGCCAGCAGCCGAACCGGGACCTCTGGAAACACCATATATTTT
j_call: TRBJ1-3
v_call: TRBV28
d_call: .
clone_size: .

cdr3_aa: CASLGTGMNTEAFF
cdr3_nt: TGCGCCAGCCTCGGTACGGGAATGAACACTGAAGCTTTCTTT
j_call: TRBJ1-1
v_call: TRBV5-1
d_call: .
clone_size: .

cdr3_aa: CASSRFLGATNEKLFF
cdr3_nt: TGTGCCAGCAGCCGTTTCCTAGGTGCAACTAATGAAAAACTGTTTTTT
j_call: TRBJ1-4
v_call: TRBV5-6
d_call: .
clone_size: once

cdr3_aa: CASSPGPLNEKLFF
cdr3_nt: TGTGCCAGCAGCCCAGGGCCCTTGAATGAAAAACTGTTTTTT
j_call: TRBJ1-4
v_call: TRBV7-9
d_call: .
clone_size: few

cdr3_aa: CASSDQPSGANVLTF
cdr3_nt: TGTGCCAGCAGTGATCAACCTTCTGGGGCCAACGTCCTGACTTTC
j_call: TRBJ2-6
v_call: TRBV6-1
d_call: .
clone_size: .

cdr3_aa: CASSPTRMNTEAFF
cdr3_nt: TGTGCCAGCAGTCCTACAAGGATGAACACTGAAGCTTTCTTT
j_call: TRBJ1-1
v_call: TRBV28
d_call: .
clone_size: .

cdr3_aa: CASSDTRDYGYTF
cdr3_nt: TGTGCCAGCAGTGATACGAGGGACTATGGCTACACCTTC
j_call: TRBJ1-2
v_call: TRBV6-1
d_call: .
clone_size: .

cdr3_aa: CASSFEGEYGYTF
cdr3_nt: TGCGCCAGCAGCTTCGAGGGAGAGTATGGCTACACCTTC
j_call: TRBJ1-2
v_call: TRBV5-1
d_call: .
clone_size: many

cdr3_aa: CASREQGYQPQHF
cdr3_nt: TGTGCCAGCAGGGAACAGGGATATCAGCCCCAGCATTTT
j_call: TRBJ1-5
v_call: TRBV2
d_call: .
clone_size: .

cdr3_aa: CASSVGQGIEKLFF
cdr3_nt: TGTGCCAGCAGTGTGGGACAGGGAATTGAAAAACTGTTTTTT
j_call: TRBJ1-4
v_call: TRBV2
d_call: TRBD1
clone_size: .

cdr3_aa: CASSLGGDGQPQHF
cdr3_nt: TGTGCCAGCAGCTTAGGGGGAGATGGACAGCCCCAGCATTTT
j_call: TRBJ1-5
v_call: TRBV7-2
d_call: .
clone_size: .

cdr3_aa: CASSLALASETQYF
cdr3_nt: TGCGCCAGCAGCTTGGCGCTAGCATCTGAGACCCAGTACTTC
j_call: TRBJ2-5
v_call: TRBV5-1
d_call: .
clone_size: .

cdr3_aa: CASNSRLPGQGPTGELFF
cdr3_nt: TGTGCCAGTAATTCCCGATTGCCGGGACAGGGCCCCACCGGGGAGCTGTTTTTT
j_call: TRBJ2-2
v_call: TRBV19
d_call: TRBD1
clone_size: .

cdr3_aa: CAWGRVYGYTF
cdr3_nt: TGTGCCTGGGGACGGGTCTATGGCTACACCTTC
j_call: TRBJ1-2
v_call: TRBV30
d_call: .
clone_size: once

cdr3_aa: CASSHGTGKETQYF
cdr3_nt: TGTGCCAGCTCACACGGGACAGGGAAGGAGACCCAGTACTTC
j_call: TRBJ2-5
v_call: TRBV18
d_call: TRBD1
clone_size: once

cdr3_aa: CASSDTGRAYNSPLHF
cdr3_nt: TGTGCCAGCAGTGACACAGGGAGGGCCTATAATTCACCCCTCCACTTT
j_call: TRBJ1-6
v_call: TRBV25-1
d_call: .
clone_size: .

cdr3_aa: CASSIETGLTDTQYF
cdr3_nt: TGTGCCAGTAGCATAGAGACAGGCCTCACAGATACGCAGTATTTT
j_call: TRBJ2-3
v_call: TRBV19
d_call: .
clone_size: .

cdr3_aa: CSASNQYKQYF
cdr3_nt: TGCAGTGCTAGTAATCAGTACAAGCAGTACTTC
j_call: TRBJ2-7
v_call: TRBV20-1
d_call: .
clone_size: few

cdr3_aa: CASSVEGGQINQPQHF
cdr3_nt: TGTGCCAGTAGTGTTGAGGGTGGACAAATCAATCAGCCCCAGCATTTT
j_call: TRBJ1-5
v_call: TRBV19
d_call: .
clone_size: .

cdr3_aa: CASSFSPVGETQYF
cdr3_nt: TGCGCCAGCAGCTTCAGCCCCGTCGGGGAGACCCAGTACTTC
j_call: TRBJ2-5
v_call: TRBV5-1
d_call: .
clone_size: .

cdr3_aa: CASSPGETQYF
cdr3_nt: TGTGCCAGCAGCCCTGGAGAGACCCAGTACTTC
j_call: TRBJ2-5
v_call: TRBV11-2
d_call: .
clone_size: .

cdr3_aa: CASSYARGAGQPQHF
cdr3_nt: TGTGCCAGCAGTTACGCCAGGGGGGCGGGTCAGCCCCAGCATTTT
j_call: TRBJ1-5
v_call: TRBV6-5
d_call: TRBD1
clone_size: .

cdr3_aa: CASTPPGGWDEAFF
cdr3_nt: TGCGCCAGCACGCCACCAGGGGGCTGGGATGAAGCTTTCTTT
j_call: TRBJ1-1
v_call: TRBV10-2
d_call: TRBD1
clone_size: .

cdr3_aa: CATSDEYQETQYF
cdr3_nt: TGTGCCACCAGTGACGAGTACCAAGAGACCCAGTACTTC
j_call: TRBJ2-5
v_call: TRBV24-1
d_call: .
clone_size: .

cdr3_aa: CASSRDQTGEQYF
cdr3_nt: TGTGCCAGTAGCCGGGACCAAACCGGGGAGCAGTACTTC
j_call: TRBJ2-7
v_call: TRBV19
d_call: .
clone_size: .

cdr3_aa: CASSFTGETEAFF
cdr3_nt: TGTGCCAGCAGTTTCACAGGGGAAACTGAAGCTTTCTTT
j_call: TRBJ1-1
v_call: TRBV12-3/TRBV12-4
d_call: TRBD1
clone_size: .

cdr3_aa: CASSIGLAGGSTDTQYF
cdr3_nt: TGTGCCAGTAGTATAGGCCTAGCGGGGGGGAGCACAGATACGCAGTATTTT
j_call: TRBJ2-3
v_call: TRBV19
d_call: TRBD2
clone_size: .

cdr3_aa: CASSPYRDSTASTNEKLFF
cdr3_nt: TGTGCCAGCTCACCTTACCGGGACAGCACCGCTTCAACTAATGAAAAACTGTTTTTT
j_call: TRBJ1-4
v_call: TRBV18
d_call: TRBD1
clone_size: .

cdr3_aa: CASSLLPGRNEQFF
cdr3_nt: TGTGCCAGCAGCTTACTTCCTGGGCGCAATGAGCAGTTCTTC
j_call: TRBJ2-1
v_call: TRBV11-2
d_call: .
clone_size: .